This entry concerns a single T cell receptor (beta chain). Its matching antigen is unknown. The length of the CDR3 is 17 residues. The J segment lost 6 bases and the V segment lost 3 bases, leaving 13 bases of the junction unmatched. Germline V gives CDR1 ENHRY, CDR2 SYGVKD. CTLA-4 blockade using ipilimumab, together with focal radiation, was received by patients with chemo-refractory metastatic non-small-cell lung cancer. Using immunoSEQ multiplex PCR, the repertoire was profiled, and TCRdb retains in-frame clones only, with some absent. Seen here are around 110,000 clones, about 84% observed once, and the top ten hold 2% to 3%. This sample is part of a study of radiotherapy plus CTLA-4 blockade in lung cancer. On the study more broadly: With over 25% of patients having disease control, objective responses were seen in less than 20%. General study results and limits: Expansion in blood of tumor-derived TCR clones was seen after radiotherapy plus ipilimumab.

This sequence joins TRBV10-3 and TRBJ1-2; 10 bases fit TRBD1. Sequencing was performed on peripheral blood, taken from a patient treated with radiotherapy plus ipilimumab. This receptor was identified in a human donor with non-small cell lung cancer that progressed on radiotherapy plus ipilimumab. Some clones in this sample may be carry-over from other donors' samples. CDR3 DNA sequence: TGTGCCATCAGTGATTTACCCGCTTTAGGACAGGGGGATGGCTACACCTTC. It encodes CAISDLPALGQGDGYTF.